A selection of T cell receptor beta chains follows, all from one sample in a study of blood T cell repertoires in COVID-19. Produced via immunoSEQ multiplex PCR; TCRdb's table is partial and in-frame only. Here the sample spans over 200,000 clones, 80% to 95% being singletons. The sequenced sample was peripheral blood. The origin of the receptors is a person aged 18-29 years with COVID-19, enrolled during active disease. Both conserved end residues are part of each CDR3. The D gene is left open where the match is weak. Some rows have no size entry. The others give once, few or many, or a class for an expanded clone.

v_gene	abundance	j_gene	d_gene	CDR3aa	CDR3nt
TRBV9	-	TRBJ2-6	-	CASSVVSGPSGANVLTF	TGTGCCAGCAGCGTAGTATCAGGGCCCTCTGGGGCCAACGTCCTGACTTTC
TRBV7-9	-	TRBJ1-2	-	CASSLRTEIWPYGYTF	TGTGCCAGCAGCTTAAGGACAGAAATTTGGCCATATGGCTACACCTTC
TRBV9	-	TRBJ2-5	-	CASSPRLQETQYF	TGTGCCAGCAGCCCTAGACTCCAAGAGACCCAGTACTTC
TRBV4-3	-	TRBJ2-3	TRBD2	CASSPTSGFTDTQYF	TGCGCCAGCAGCCCGACTAGCGGCTTCACAGATACGCAGTATTTT
TRBV11-2	-	TRBJ2-1	-	CASSLKRAFNNEQFF	TGTGCCAGCAGCTTGAAGCGGGCATTCAACAATGAGCAGTTCTTC
TRBV4-1	-	TRBJ2-1	-	CASSPRRFSGSYNEQFF	TGCGCCAGCAGCCCGCGAAGGTTTAGCGGCTCCTACAATGAGCAGTTCTTC
TRBV5-6	-	TRBJ2-3	-	CASSLSNTQYF	TGTGCCAGCAGCCTCAGTAATACGCAGTATTTT
TRBV28	-	TRBJ2-7	-	CASSLRSYEQYF	TGTGCCAGCAGTTTGCGGTCCTACGAGCAGTACTTC
TRBV2	once	TRBJ2-3	-	CASRVSGRGTDTQYF	TGTGCCAGCAGGGTTAGCGGAAGGGGCACAGATACGCAGTATTTT
TRBV11-2	-	TRBJ2-7	-	CASSLIQEQYF	TGTGCCAGCAGCTTGATACAGGAGCAGTACTTC
TRBV19	-	TRBJ2-3	TRBD2	CASSWLAETDTQYF	TGTGCCAGTAGTTGGCTAGCGGAGACAGATACGCAGTATTTT
TRBV24-1	once	TRBJ1-3	-	CATSQGGSGNTIYF	TGTGCCACCAGCCAGGGTGGCTCTGGAAACACCATATATTTT
TRBV9	once	TRBJ1-2	-	CASSVGVGSISYGYTF	TGTGCCAGCAGCGTAGGGGTGGGGAGCATCTCCTATGGCTACACCTTC
TRBV24-1	once	TRBJ1-2	TRBD1	CATSLSGGRGYTF	TGTGCCACCAGTTTGTCAGGGGGCCGCGGCTACACCTTC
TRBV12-5	-	TRBJ2-1	-	CASGLDSYNEQFF	TGTGCTAGTGGTTTGGACAGTTACAATGAGCAGTTCTTC
TRBV4-2	-	TRBJ1-4	-	CASSLRLGDEKLFF	TGTGCCAGCAGCCTTAGACTCGGAGATGAAAAACTGTTTTTT
TRBV19	-	TRBJ2-3	TRBD2	CASSIGAGTDTQYF	TGTGCCAGTAGTATAGGAGCGGGAACAGATACGCAGTATTTT
TRBV4-1	-	TRBJ2-1	TRBD2	CASSLPGTSGRNSYNEQFF	TGCGCCAGCAGCCTCCCCGGGACTAGCGGGAGGAACTCCTACAATGAGCAGTTCTTC
TRBV2	-	TRBJ1-6	TRBD1	CACSYRGNSPLHF	TGTGCCTGCTCTTACAGGGGAAATTCACCCCTCCACTTT
TRBV10-3	once	TRBJ2-1	TRBD2	CAISILAGDNEQFF	TGTGCCATCAGTATCCTAGCGGGAGATAATGAGCAGTTCTTC
TRBV24-1	-	TRBJ2-6	TRBD1	CATSPPADRAGANVLTF	TGTGCCACCAGTCCCCCGGCGGACAGGGCCGGGGCCAACGTCCTGACTTTC
TRBV9	once	TRBJ1-4	TRBD1	CASSVTGAGEKLFF	TGTGCCAGCAGCGTTACAGGGGCAGGTGAAAAACTGTTTTTT
TRBV10-1	-	TRBJ2-7	-	CARRTFGVYEQYF	TGCGCCAGAAGGACATTCGGCGTCTACGAGCAGTACTTC
TRBV4-1	-	TRBJ2-5	-	CASSVTELETQYF	TGCGCCAGCAGCGTGACTGAGTTGGAGACCCAGTACTTC
TRBV29-1	-	TRBJ2-7	-	CSVDLVPGEQYF	TGCAGCGTTGATCTTGTACCGGGGGAGCAGTACTTC
TRBV28	-	TRBJ2-3	-	CASGPMDFTDTQYF	TGTGCCAGCGGGCCTATGGACTTCACAGATACGCAGTATTTT
TRBV4-3	once	TRBJ1-2	TRBD1	CASSQEGTGARGGYTF	TGCGCCAGCAGCCAAGAAGGGACAGGGGCCCGGGGTGGCTACACCTTC
TRBV19	-	TRBJ2-1	TRBD2	CATKLAGVYNEQFF	TGTGCCACAAAACTAGCGGGAGTGTACAATGAGCAGTTCTTC
TRBV5-6	-	TRBJ1-2	TRBD1	CASSWGTGNYGYTF	TGTGCCAGCAGCTGGGGGACAGGGAACTATGGCTACACCTTC
TRBV6-6	-	TRBJ2-3	-	CASSWSPSDTQYF	TGTGCCAGCAGTTGGAGTCCGTCAGATACGCAGTATTTT
TRBV6-5	-	TRBJ1-5	TRBD1	CAIRDSVYQPQHF	TGTGCCATCAGGGACAGCGTATACCAGCCCCAGCATTTT
TRBV3-1/TRBV3-2	-	TRBJ2-7	TRBD2	CASSSTSGSSYEQYF	TGTGCCAGCAGCTCCACTAGCGGGAGCTCCTACGAGCAGTACTTC
TRBV5-5	-	TRBJ2-2	-	CASSLSVTGELFF	TGTGCCAGCAGCTTATCTGTGACCGGGGAGCTGTTTTTT
TRBV7-9	once	TRBJ2-3	-	CASSLQGSTDTQYF	TGTGCCAGCAGCTTACAGGGGAGCACAGATACGCAGTATTTT
TRBV5-5	-	TRBJ1-1	-	CASSIRDYTEAFF	TGTGCCAGCAGCATCAGGGATTACACTGAAGCTTTCTTT
TRBV6-5	-	TRBJ2-3	TRBD2	CASTSGSGTQYF	TGTGCCAGCACTAGCGGGAGTGGTACGCAGTATTTT
TRBV7-2	-	TRBJ2-1	TRBD2	CASSRQGAGISSNEQFF	TGTGCCAGCAGCCGCCAGGGAGCGGGAATATCTTCCAATGAGCAGTTCTTC
TRBV30	-	TRBJ1-5	-	CAWSVTGGNQPQHF	TGTGCCTGGAGTGTAACGGGGGGCAATCAGCCCCAGCATTTT
TRBV28	-	TRBJ1-5	TRBD1	CASDIQGGWPQHF	TGTGCCAGCGACATCCAGGGGGGATGGCCCCAGCATTTT
TRBV5-1	-	TRBJ2-2	TRBD2	CASSYGTSGSGFAGELFF	TGCGCCAGCAGCTACGGGACTAGCGGGAGCGGTTTCGCCGGGGAGCTGTTTTTT
TRBV6-5	-	TRBJ2-4	-	CASSYSIAGSDIQYF	TGTGCCAGCAGTTACTCGATAGCCGGGTCGGACATTCAGTACTTC
TRBV13	-	TRBJ1-2	-	CASSRPLSGNYGYTF	TGTGCCAGCAGCCGCCCCCTCAGCGGGAACTATGGCTACACCTTC
TRBV21-1	once	TRBJ2-5	-	CASVGLAEPQETQYF	TGTGCCAGCGTGGGACTAGCGGAGCCACAAGAGACCCAGTACTTC
TRBV2	-	TRBJ2-5	TRBD2	CASNPAGVGETQYF	TGTGCCAGCAATCCAGCGGGAGTAGGGGAGACCCAGTACTTC
TRBV24-1	-	TRBJ1-2	-	CATSRGEDYGYTF	TGTGCCACCAGTCGTGGGGAGGACTATGGCTACACCTTC
TRBV7-2	-	TRBJ2-1	-	CASNRGGAPEQFF	TGTGCCAGCAACCGGGGCGGGGCGCCTGAGCAGTTCTTC
TRBV4-2	-	TRBJ2-3	TRBD2	CASSQEPSGGSTDTQYF	TGTGCCAGCAGCCAAGAGCCCAGCGGGGGGAGCACAGATACGCAGTATTTT
TRBV6-5	-	TRBJ2-3	TRBD2	CASSRLAGGSDTQYF	TGTGCCAGCAGCAGACTAGCGGGAGGGTCGGATACGCAGTATTTT
TRBV6-4	-	TRBJ1-3	TRBD1	CASSDSSETHQTGVTGNTIYF	TGTGCCAGCAGTGACTCCTCCGAGACCCATCAGACAGGGGTAACTGGAAACACCATATATTTT
TRBV7-6	-	TRBJ2-3	-	CASSLSGHPTDTQYF	TGTGCCAGCAGCTTATCGGGACATCCCACAGATACGCAGTATTTT
TRBV7-9	-	TRBJ2-1	TRBD2	CASSKGLAGDALGEQFF	TGTGCCAGCAGCAAAGGTCTAGCGGGAGACGCGTTAGGTGAGCAGTTCTTC
TRBV7-9	-	TRBJ2-7	TRBD1	CASSSRGQGDHEQYF	TGTGCCAGCAGCTCCCGCGGACAGGGGGACCACGAGCAGTACTTC
TRBV9	-	TRBJ2-4	TRBD2	CASSAGLGNIQYF	TGTGCCAGCAGCGCGGGACTAGGGAACATTCAGTACTTC
TRBV7-9	-	TRBJ1-2	-	CATINTAYGYTF	TGTGCCACCATAAACACCGCCTATGGCTACACCTTC